This T cell receptor beta chain was identified during a study of regulatory and conventional T cells in RAG deficiency. The protocol was immunoSEQ multiplex PCR, while the TCRdb copy is restricted to in-frame clones and leaves out a portion. The sample includes some 9,000 clones, over 75% of them seen just once. V lost 6 bases to trimming and J lost 0 bases, with 11 bases between them. Germline V gene data show CDR1 as GTSNPN and CDR2 as SVGIG (reference sequence). This CDR3 comprises 14 residues. The sample holds a few counts of this clone. The antigen is undetermined. The study, taken as a whole, reports: Shannon entropy was markedly lower and Simpson indices higher in RAG-deficient patients than control T-cell subsets. Shorter CDR3s in all patient subsets; >75% Treg-Tconv overlap in Omenn.

This same sample was also taken into another study, of regulatory T cells. That work contributes: Amplification used 52 TRBV primers and 13 TRBJ primers.

The TCR sequence derives from a human donor in good health. Specimen: CD8+ T cells sorted from blood. The chain combines TRBV30 with TRBJ1-4; no reliable D call. The CDR3 region is CACALEPTNEKLFF. The CDR3 DNA reads as TGTGCCTGTGCCTTGGAACCAACTAATGAAAAACTGTTTTTT. The whole variable domain, filled in from reference TRBV30 and TRBJ1-4, reads SQTIHQWPATLVQPVGSPLSLECTVEGTSNPNLYWYRQAAGRGLQLLFYSVGIGQISSEVPQNLSASRPQDRQFILSSKKLLLSDSGFYLCACALEPTNEKLFFGSGTQLSVL.